This T cell receptor (beta chain) was sequenced for a study of T-cell memory formation after mild COVID-19. Study summary: The two donors had largely donor-specific TCR clusters.

TCRdb used MiXCR to reprocess the 5' RACE reads, holding one entry per CDR3 protein. The table has about 360,000 distinct CDR3 sequences, 13% to 15% seen once; the top ten hold about 22%. The CDR3 consists of 17 residues. Germline-derived CDR1 and CDR2 are DFQATT and SNEGSKA (reference sequence). The germline V and J ends were trimmed by 0 bases and 0 bases, with 18 bases remaining between them. Material for sequencing was PBMCs or a T cell subset sorted from them (not recorded which). The gene calls are TRBV20-1 and TRBJ2-7; possibly TRBD2 for D (5 bases). The sequence was obtained from a man aged 18 to 35 who had mild COVID-19 (a few samples of this study predate the infection). Cell type and time point are not known. The CDR3 loop reads CSARETLGRRASYEQYF. In DNA form, the CDR3 reads TGCAGTGCTAGAGAGACTCTAGGCCGGCGGGCCTCCTACGAGCAGTACTTC.